These 5 T cell receptor beta chains came from one sample sequenced in a study of CD8 T cells in ankylosing spondylitis (dated by TCRdb to about 2017). No antigen is known for these receptors. The study at large found these results: A TCR beta motif of several highly homologous amino acid variants appeared characteristic of blood from ankylosing spondylitis patients.

To prepare the library, 5' RACE was applied. Sequencing instrument: Illumina HiSeq 2500. TCRdb reworked the public reads: Q25 trimming with fastp, MiXCR clone assembly, productive beta chains retained. When rows share a CDR3 protein, they turn into one entry using the most common DNA and genes. This sample has over 450,000 distinct CDR3 sequences in its table, and about 12% of those were observed once. Of the sample, about 6.5% falls within the top ten clones. Sequencing input: blood, either unsorted or a sorted T cell fraction (not recorded which). These receptors came from a male donor with ankylosing spondylitis.

This clonotype was detected only a few times. The J gene is TRBJ1-6, the V gene TRBV11-2; 10 bases fit TRBD1. Germline CDR1 reads SGHAT; CDR2 reads FQNNGV. The CDR3 extends over 15 amino acids. J gave up 10 bases and V 5 bases, and 8 bases lay outside the gene matches. As DNA, the CDR3 is TGTGCCAGCAGCGCGACAGGGGGCCTAAAATCACCCCTCCACTTT. Translating gives CASSATGGLKSPLHF.

This chain uses TRBV20-1 with TRBJ1-1; D gene uncertain. The CDR3 is made up of 13 amino acids. The germline V gene has CDR1 DFQATT and CDR2 SNEGSKA (reference sequence). V lost 1 base, J lost 2 bases, and 8 bases lay in between. Written as DNA, the CDR3 is TGCAGTGCTAGAGGAGGAGAAAACACTGAAGCTTTCTTT. Translated, it gives CSARGGENTEAFF.

At least ten counts were recorded for this clonotype. The CDR3 DNA is TGTGCCACCAGTCCAACCGGACAAGATGGCTACACCTTC. As protein: CATSPTGQDGYTF. This chain connects TRBV24-1 to TRBJ1-2; possible D gene TRBD1, 5 bases. Germline loops: CDR1 KGHDR, CDR2 SFDVKD. Trimming left V 6 bases short and J 6 bases short, with 13 bases between. There are 13 residues in the CDR3.

The CDR3 nucleotides are TGCAGTGCCAAGCCCGGAGGTGGACAGTCCCAGTACTTC. This sequence encodes CSAKPGGGQSQYF. This chain connects TRBV20-1 to TRBJ2-5, with a tentative D call TRBD1 (6 bases). There are 13 residues in the CDR3. The V end was cut by 6 bases, the J end by 9 bases, with 20 bases between. Germline CDR1 is DFQATT and CDR2 is SNEGSKA (reference sequence).

The chain uses TRBV29-1 and TRBJ2-2; TRBD1 aligns across 10 bases. The CDR3 sequence is 16 residues long. Trimming took 7 bases from V and 7 from J; bases not matched to a gene: 15. Per the germline V gene, CDR1 is SQVTM and CDR2 is ANQGSEA. CDR3 sequence: CSARDRGRGIGGELFF. The CDR3 bases are TGCAGCGCCCGGGACAGGGGACGGGGGATCGGCGGGGAGCTGTTTTTT.